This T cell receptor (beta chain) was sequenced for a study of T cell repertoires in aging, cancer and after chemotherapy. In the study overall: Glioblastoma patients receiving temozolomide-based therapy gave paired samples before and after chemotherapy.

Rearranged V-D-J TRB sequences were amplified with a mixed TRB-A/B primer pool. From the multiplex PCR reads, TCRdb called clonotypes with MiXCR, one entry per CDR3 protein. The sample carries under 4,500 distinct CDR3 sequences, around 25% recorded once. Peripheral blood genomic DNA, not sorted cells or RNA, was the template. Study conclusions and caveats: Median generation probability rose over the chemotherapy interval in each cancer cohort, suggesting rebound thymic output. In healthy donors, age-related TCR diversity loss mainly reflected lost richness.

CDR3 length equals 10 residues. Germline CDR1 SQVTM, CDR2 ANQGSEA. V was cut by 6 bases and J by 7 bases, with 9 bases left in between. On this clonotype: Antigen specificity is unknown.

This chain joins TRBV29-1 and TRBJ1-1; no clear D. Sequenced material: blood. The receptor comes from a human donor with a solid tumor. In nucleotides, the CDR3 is TGCAGCGTGAACACAGTTGAAGCTTTCTTT. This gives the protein CSVNTVEAFF.